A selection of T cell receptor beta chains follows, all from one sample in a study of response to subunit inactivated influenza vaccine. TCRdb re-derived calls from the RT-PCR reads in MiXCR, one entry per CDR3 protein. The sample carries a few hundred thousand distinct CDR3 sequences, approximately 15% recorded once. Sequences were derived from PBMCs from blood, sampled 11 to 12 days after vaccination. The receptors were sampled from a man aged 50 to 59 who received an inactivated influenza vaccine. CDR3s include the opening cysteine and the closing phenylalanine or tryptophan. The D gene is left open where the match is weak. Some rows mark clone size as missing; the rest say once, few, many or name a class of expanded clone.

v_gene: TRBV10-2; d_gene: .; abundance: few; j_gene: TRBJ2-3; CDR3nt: TGCGCCAGCAGTGAGTCGACTTTGATCCTTAAGGGGATAGATACGCAGTATTTT; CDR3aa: CASSESTLILKGIDTQYF
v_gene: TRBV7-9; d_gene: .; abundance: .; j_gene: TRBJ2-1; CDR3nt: TGTGCCAGCAGCTATGAACAGGGTTACAATGAGCAGTTCTTC; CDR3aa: CASSYEQGYNEQFF
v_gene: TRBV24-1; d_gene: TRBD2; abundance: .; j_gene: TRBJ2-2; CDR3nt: TGTGCCACCGGGACTAGCGGGGGGTCAAACACCGGGGAGCTGTTTTTT; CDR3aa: CATGTSGGSNTGELFF
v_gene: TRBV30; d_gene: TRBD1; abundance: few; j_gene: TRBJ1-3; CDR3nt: TGTGCCTGGAGTGAAGACAGGGCAACTGGAAACACCATATATTTT; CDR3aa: CAWSEDRATGNTIYF
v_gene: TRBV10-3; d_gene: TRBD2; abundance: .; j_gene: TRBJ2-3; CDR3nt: TGTGCCATCACGCGTAGCGGGGGGCCTACTACTAGCACAGATACGCAGTATTTT; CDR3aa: CAITRSGGPTTSTDTQYF
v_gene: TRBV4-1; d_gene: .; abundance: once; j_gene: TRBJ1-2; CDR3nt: TGCGCCAGCAGCCATCAGGGGTATGGCTACACCTTC; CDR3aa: CASSHQGYGYTF
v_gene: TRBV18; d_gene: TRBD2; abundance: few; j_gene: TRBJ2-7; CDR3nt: TGTGCCAGCTCACCGCAAGCGGGGGAACAGTACTTC; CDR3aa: CASSPQAGEQYF
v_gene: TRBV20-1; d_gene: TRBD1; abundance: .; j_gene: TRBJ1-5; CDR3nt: TGCAGTGCTACAAACCAGGGGGCCGGTAATCAGCCCCAGCATTTT; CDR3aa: CSATNQGAGNQPQHF
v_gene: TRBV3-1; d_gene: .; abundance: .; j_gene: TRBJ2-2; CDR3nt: TGTGCCAGCGGGGGAGACACCGGGGAGCTGTTTTTT; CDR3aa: CASGGDTGELFF
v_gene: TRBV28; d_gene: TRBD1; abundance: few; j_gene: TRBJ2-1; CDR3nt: TGTGCCAGCAGTTTATCCCCGGGACAGGGAGGGAATGAGCAGTTCTTC; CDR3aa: CASSLSPGQGGNEQFF
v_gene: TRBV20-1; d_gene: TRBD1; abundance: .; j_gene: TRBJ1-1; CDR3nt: TGCAGTGCTAGAGCCGGACAGGGGCTGGGGACTGAAGCTTTCTTT; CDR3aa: CSARAGQGLGTEAFF
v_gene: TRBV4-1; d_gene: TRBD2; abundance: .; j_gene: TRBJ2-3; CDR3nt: TGCGCCAGCAGCCATAGCGGGGGGCGAAGCACAGATACGCAGTATTTT; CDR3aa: CASSHSGGRSTDTQYF
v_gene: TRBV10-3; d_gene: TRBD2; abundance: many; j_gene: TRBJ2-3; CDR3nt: TGTGCCATCAGAGCTTCTAGCGGGGGCTTCACAGATACGCAGTATTTT; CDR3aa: CAIRASSGGFTDTQYF
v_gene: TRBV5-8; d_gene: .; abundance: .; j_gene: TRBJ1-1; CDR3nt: TGTGCCGGGGGCTACAGGAACACTGAAGCTTTCTTT; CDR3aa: CAGGYRNTEAFF
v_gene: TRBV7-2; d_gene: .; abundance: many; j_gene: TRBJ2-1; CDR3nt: TGTGCCAGCAGCTTAGATCCCCAGAACAATGAGCAGTTCTTC; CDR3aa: CASSLDPQNNEQFF
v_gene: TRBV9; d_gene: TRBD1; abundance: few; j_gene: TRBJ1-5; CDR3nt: TGTGCCAGCAGCTCCACAGGGGAGAAAGGCAATCAGCCCCAGCATTTT; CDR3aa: CASSSTGEKGNQPQHF
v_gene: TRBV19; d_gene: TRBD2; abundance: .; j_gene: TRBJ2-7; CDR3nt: TGTGCCAGTAGTAAGCGGGACCGCTCCTACGAGCAGTACTTC; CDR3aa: CASSKRDRSYEQYF
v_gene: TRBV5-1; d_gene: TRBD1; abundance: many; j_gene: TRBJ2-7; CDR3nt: TGCGCCAGCAGCCTGGGACAGGGTGCCTCCTACGAGCAGTACTTC; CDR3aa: CASSLGQGASYEQYF
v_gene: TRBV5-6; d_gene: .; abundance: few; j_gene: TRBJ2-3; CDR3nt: TGTGCCAGCAGCGGCTGGACCGCAGATACGCAGTATTTT; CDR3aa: CASSGWTADTQYF
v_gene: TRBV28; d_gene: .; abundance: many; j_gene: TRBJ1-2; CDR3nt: TGTGCCAGCAGTTCGACAGTCGCCTATGGCTACACCTTC; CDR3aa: CASSSTVAYGYTF
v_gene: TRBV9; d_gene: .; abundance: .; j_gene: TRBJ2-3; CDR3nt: TGTGCCAGCAGCGTAGATCTAGCCACAGATACGCAGTATTTT; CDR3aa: CASSVDLATDTQYF
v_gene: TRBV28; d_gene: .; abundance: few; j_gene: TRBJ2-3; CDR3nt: TGTGCCAGCAGTTCACACGTGGGACTCCTGGGCACAGATACGCAGTATTTT; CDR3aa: CASSSHVGLLGTDTQYF
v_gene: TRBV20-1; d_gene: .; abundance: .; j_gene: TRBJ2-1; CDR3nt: TGCAGTGCTAGGGAACTAGATGAGCAGTTCTTC; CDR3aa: CSARELDEQFF
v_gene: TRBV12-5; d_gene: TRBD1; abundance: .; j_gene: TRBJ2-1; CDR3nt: TGTGCTAGTGGCAACTTCCGGGACAGATTGACCTGGGATGAGCAGTTCTTC; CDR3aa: CASGNFRDRLTWDEQFF
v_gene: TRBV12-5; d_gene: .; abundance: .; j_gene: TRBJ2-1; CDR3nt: TGTGCTAGTGGTTTGGTAGTAATGGGCCCGAGCTCCTACAATGAGCAGTTCTTC; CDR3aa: CASGLVVMGPSSYNEQFF
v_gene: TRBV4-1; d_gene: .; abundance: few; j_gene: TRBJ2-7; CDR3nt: TGCGCCAGCAGCAACCCGGGCCTGCCATACGAGCAGTACTTC; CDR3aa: CASSNPGLPYEQYF
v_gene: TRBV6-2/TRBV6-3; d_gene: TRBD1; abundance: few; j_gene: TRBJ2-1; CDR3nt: TGTGCCAGCAGTATAACAGGGGTTTCAAATGAGCAGTTCTTC; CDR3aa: CASSITGVSNEQFF
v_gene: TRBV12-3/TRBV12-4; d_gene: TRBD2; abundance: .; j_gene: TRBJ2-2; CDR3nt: TGTGCCAGCAGTACCGCCCAGCCGAGAGCGGGGCCCGGGGAGCTGTTTTTT; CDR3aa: CASSTAQPRAGPGELFF
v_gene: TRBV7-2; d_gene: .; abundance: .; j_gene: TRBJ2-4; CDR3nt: TGTGCCAGCAGCTCACCGACCCTTCCCAACATTCAGTACTTC; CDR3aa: CASSSPTLPNIQYF
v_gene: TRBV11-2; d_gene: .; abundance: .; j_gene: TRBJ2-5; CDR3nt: TGTGCCAGCAGCTTAGATCTGTGGGGCACAGGGAGCGAGACCCAGTACTTC; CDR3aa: CASSLDLWGTGSETQYF
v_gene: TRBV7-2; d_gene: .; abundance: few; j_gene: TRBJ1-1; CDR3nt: TGTGCCAGCTATATGCACGGGGGTACTGAAGCTTTCTTT; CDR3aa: CASYMHGGTEAFF
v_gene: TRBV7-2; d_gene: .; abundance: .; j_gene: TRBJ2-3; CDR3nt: TGTGCCAGCAGCTTAGTAGAGGTACTCTACACAGATACGCAGTATTTT; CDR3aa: CASSLVEVLYTDTQYF
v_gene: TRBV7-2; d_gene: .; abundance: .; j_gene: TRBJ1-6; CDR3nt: TGTGCCAGCAGCTTAGACGGGCTCTATAATTCACCCCTCCACTTT; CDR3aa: CASSLDGLYNSPLHF
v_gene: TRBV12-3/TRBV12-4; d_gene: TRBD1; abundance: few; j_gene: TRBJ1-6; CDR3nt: TGTGCCAGCAGTTTAACCCCGCCAGGGGGCAGTTCACCCCTCCACTTT; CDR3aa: CASSLTPPGGSSPLHF
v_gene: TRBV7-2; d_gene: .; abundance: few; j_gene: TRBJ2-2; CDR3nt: TGTGCCAGCAGCTTAAGCTGGACTACCCCCGGGGAGCTGTTTTTT; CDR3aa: CASSLSWTTPGELFF
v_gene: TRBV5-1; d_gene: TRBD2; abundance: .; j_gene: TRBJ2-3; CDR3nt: TGCGCCAGCAGCCTTCCACTAGCGGGGGAGTACACAGATACGCAGTATTTT; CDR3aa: CASSLPLAGEYTDTQYF
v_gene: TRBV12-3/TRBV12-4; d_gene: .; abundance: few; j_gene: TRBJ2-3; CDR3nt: TGTGCCAGCGGGGCCCTTTACACAGATACGCAGTATTTT; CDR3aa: CASGALYTDTQYF
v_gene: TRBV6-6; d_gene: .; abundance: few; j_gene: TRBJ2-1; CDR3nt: TGTGCCAGCAACCAGGGGTACAATGAGCAGTTCTTC; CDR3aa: CASNQGYNEQFF
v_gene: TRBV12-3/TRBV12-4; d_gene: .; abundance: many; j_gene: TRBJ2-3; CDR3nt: TGTGCCAGCGCTATGGAGACAGTTTGGGAAGATACGCAGTATTTT; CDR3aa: CASAMETVWEDTQYF
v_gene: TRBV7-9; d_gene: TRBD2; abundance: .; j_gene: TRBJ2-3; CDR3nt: TGTGCCAGCAGCAATAGCGGGTATAGCACAGATACGCAGTATTTT; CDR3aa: CASSNSGYSTDTQYF